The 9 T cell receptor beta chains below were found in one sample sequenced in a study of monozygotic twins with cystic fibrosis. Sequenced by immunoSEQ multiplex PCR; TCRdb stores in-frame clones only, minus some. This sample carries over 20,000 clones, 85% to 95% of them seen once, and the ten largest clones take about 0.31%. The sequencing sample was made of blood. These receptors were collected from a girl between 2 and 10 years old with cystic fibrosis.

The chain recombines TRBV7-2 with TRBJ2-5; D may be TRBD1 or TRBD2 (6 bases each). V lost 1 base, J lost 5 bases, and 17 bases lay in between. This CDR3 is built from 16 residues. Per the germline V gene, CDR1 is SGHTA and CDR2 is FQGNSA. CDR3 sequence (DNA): TGTGCCAGCAGCTTAGGGGACTGGGGGGCGCGGGAGACCCAGTACTTC. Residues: CASSLGDWGARETQYF. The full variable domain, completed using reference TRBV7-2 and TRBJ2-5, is GAGVSQSPSNKVTEKGKDVELRCDPISGHTALYWYRQSLGQGLEFLIYFQGNSAPDKSGLPSDRFSAERTGGSVSTLTIQRTQQEDSAVYLCASSLGDWGARETQYFGPGTRLLVL.

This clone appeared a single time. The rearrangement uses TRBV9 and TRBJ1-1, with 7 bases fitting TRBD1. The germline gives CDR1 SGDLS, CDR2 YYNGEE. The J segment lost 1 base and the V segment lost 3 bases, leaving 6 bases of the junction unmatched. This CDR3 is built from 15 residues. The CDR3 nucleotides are TGTGCCAGCAGCGCCGCGGGGACAGAGAACACTGAAGCTTTCTTT. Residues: CASSAAGTENTEAFF.

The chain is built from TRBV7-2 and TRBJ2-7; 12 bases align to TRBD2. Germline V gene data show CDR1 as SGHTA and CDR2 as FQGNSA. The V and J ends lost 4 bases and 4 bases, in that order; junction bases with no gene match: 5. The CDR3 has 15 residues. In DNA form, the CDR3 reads TGTGCCAGCAGCTCTACTAGCGGGGGGCCTTACGAGCAGTACTTC. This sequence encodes CASSSTSGGPYEQYF.

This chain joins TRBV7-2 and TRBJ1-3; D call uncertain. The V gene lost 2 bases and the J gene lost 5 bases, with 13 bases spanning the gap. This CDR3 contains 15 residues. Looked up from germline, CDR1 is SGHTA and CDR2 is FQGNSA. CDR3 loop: CASSLQAAGRNTIYF. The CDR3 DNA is TGTGCCAGCAGCTTACAAGCCGCCGGTAGAAACACCATATATTTT.

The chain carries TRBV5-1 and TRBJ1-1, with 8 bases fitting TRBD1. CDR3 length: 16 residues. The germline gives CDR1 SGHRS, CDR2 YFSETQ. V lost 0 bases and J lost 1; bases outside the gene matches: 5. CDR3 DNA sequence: TGCGCCAGCAGCTTGGTACAGGGGGTGTGGAACACTGAAGCTTTCTTT. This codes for CASSLVQGVWNTEAFF.

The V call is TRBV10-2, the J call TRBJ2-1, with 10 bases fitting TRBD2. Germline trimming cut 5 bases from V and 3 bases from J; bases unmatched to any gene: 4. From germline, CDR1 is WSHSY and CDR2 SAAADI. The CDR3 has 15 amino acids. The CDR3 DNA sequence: TGCGCCAGCAGTCCTCTAGCGGGGGTCTACAATGAGCAGTTCTTC. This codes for CASSPLAGVYNEQFF.

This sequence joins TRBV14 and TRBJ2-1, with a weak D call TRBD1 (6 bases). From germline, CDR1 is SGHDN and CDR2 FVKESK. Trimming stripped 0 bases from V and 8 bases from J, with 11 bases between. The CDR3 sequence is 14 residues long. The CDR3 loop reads CASSQDQDSHEQFF. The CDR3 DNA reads TGTGCCAGCAGCCAAGATCAGGACAGTCATGAGCAGTTCTTC.

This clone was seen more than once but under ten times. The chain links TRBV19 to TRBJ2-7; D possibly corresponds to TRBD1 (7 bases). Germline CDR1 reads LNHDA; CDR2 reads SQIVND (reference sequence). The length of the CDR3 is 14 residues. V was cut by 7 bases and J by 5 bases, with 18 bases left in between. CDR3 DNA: TGTGCCAGTAACATCAGGCAGGGGGGCGACGAGCAGTACTTC. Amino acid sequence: CASNIRQGGDEQYF.

The CDR3 reads CASSLGQNTEAFF. Written as DNA, the CDR3 is TGTGCCAGCAGCTTAGGACAGAACACTGAAGCTTTCTTT. The rearrangement links TRBV6-5 to TRBJ1-1, with D perhaps matching TRBD1 (5 bases). Germline assignment: CDR1 MNHEY and CDR2 SVGAGI. The CDR3 has 13 residues. Trimming took 6 bases from V and 1 from J, leaving 9 bases between them.